A single sample gave rise to the 30 T cell receptor beta chains below, sequenced in a study of T cells in localized non-small cell lung cancer. The assay was immunoSEQ multiplex PCR, and TCRdb's table has in-frame clones only and misses some. In the table there are some 25,000 clones, 70% to 90% of which are singletons. Material: PBMCs, obtained before any cancer treatment. The receptors here all came from a man between 35 and 75 years old with stage II lung adenocarcinoma.

This clone occurred once. The J gene is TRBJ2-7, the V gene TRBV5-1; 9 positions agree with TRBD1. The CDR3 length is 16 residues. Germline-derived CDR1 and CDR2 are SGHRS and YFSETQ. J lost 3 bases, V lost 4 bases, and 11 bases had no gene match. The CDR3 nucleotides read TGCGCCAGCAGCAAACTGACAGGGGGTGAGAGCTACGAGCAGTACTTC. The encoded protein is CASSKLTGGESYEQYF. The full variable domain, its missing parts supplied by reference TRBV5-1 and TRBJ2-7, is KAGVTQTPRYLIKTRGQQVTLSCSPISGHRSVSWYQQTPGQGLQFLFEYFSETQRNKGNFPGRFSGRQFSNSRSEMNVSTLELGDSALYLCASSKLTGGESYEQYFGPGTRLTVT.

CDR3 protein: CASRIQDSPTYEQYF. For the CDR3, the DNA is TGTGCCAGCAGGATACAGGACTCCCCCACATACGAGCAGTACTTC. The rearrangement uses TRBV27 and TRBJ2-7; D could derive from TRBD1 or TRBD2 (5 bases each). V was shortened by 6 bases and J by 4 bases, with 19 bases between the two germline ends. This CDR3 spans 15 amino acids. In germline, CDR1 is MNHEY, CDR2 SMNVEV (reference sequence).

The rearrangement joins TRBV6-4 to TRBJ2-1, with 9 bases aligning to TRBD2. Per germline, CDR1 MRHNA and CDR2 SNTAGT. The CDR3 loop spans 15 amino acids. With 0 bases clipped from V and 6 bases from J, the junction kept 3 bases outside the gene matches. CDR3 nucleotides: TGTGCCAGCAGTGACTCAGTAGCGGGAGTCAATGAGCAGTTCTTC. Its protein is CASSDSVAGVNEQFF.

V usage is TRBV28 and J usage is TRBJ2-7, with D possibly matching TRBD2 (6 bases). CDR1 is MDHEN, CDR2 SYDVKM, per germline. The V end was cut by 11 bases, the J end by 4 bases, with 15 bases between. This CDR3 has 12 amino acids. CDR3 sequence reads: CACGEDLYEQYF. The CDR3, as DNA: TGTGCCTGCGGGGAGGATCTATACGAGCAGTACTTC. The full variable domain, its missing parts supplied by reference TRBV28 and TRBJ2-7, is DVKVTQSSRYLVKRTGEKVFLECVQDMDHENMFWYRQDPGLGLRLIYFSYDVKMKEKGDIPEGYSVSREKKERFSLILESASTNQTSMYLCACGEDLYEQYFGPGTRLTVT.

The sample holds one count of this clone. The chain is built from TRBV6-5 and TRBJ1-1, with TRBD1 identical over 8 bases. The CDR3 is made up of 16 amino acids. The V gene's germline CDR1 is MNHEY and CDR2 SVGAGI. After removal of 0 bases from V and 3 bases from J, the junction contained 6 bases not matched to a gene. The CDR3 coding sequence is TGTGCCAGCAGTTACTCGACCGGACAGGGCCACACTGAAGCTTTCTTT. Translation gives CASSYSTGQGHTEAFF.

V usage is TRBV11-2 and J usage is TRBJ2-5; TRBD2 is a possible D gene (6 bases). Germline CDR1 SGHAT, CDR2 FQNNGV. The CDR3 has 16 residues. The V gene lost 0 bases and the J gene lost 4 bases, with 15 bases spanning the gap. The CDR3 spells CASSLDPTDYRETQYF. The DNA for the CDR3 is TGTGCCAGCAGCTTAGACCCTACGGACTACCGAGAGACCCAGTACTTC.

This chain connects TRBV5-1 to TRBJ2-2; D gene ambiguous. This CDR3 is 14 amino acids long. V gave up 4 bases and J gave up 5 bases, with 12 bases separating them. Germline CDR1 SGHRS, CDR2 YFSETQ. Here the CDR3 DNA reads TGCGCCAGCAGCCGAGCCGAGCAGACCGGGGAGCTGTTTTTT. Translation: CASSRAEQTGELFF. The entire variable domain, with the rest obtained from reference TRBV5-1 and TRBJ2-2, is as follows: KAGVTQTPRYLIKTRGQQVTLSCSPISGHRSVSWYQQTPGQGLQFLFEYFSETQRNKGNFPGRFSGRQFSNSRSEMNVSTLELGDSALYLCASSRAEQTGELFFGEGSRLTVL.

V usage is TRBV11-2 and J usage is TRBJ2-1; 7 bases map to TRBD2. V lost 4 bases to trimming and J lost 9 bases; unmatched junction nucleotides: 3. Germline V gene lookup returns CDR1 SGHAT and CDR2 FQNNGV. The CDR3 has 12 amino acids. The CDR3 region has the DNA TGTGCCAGCAGCTCCATAGCGGGTGAGCAGTTCTTC. This codes for CASSSIAGEQFF.

The rearrangement joins TRBV4-3 to TRBJ2-2, with 7 bases matching TRBD2. Germline lookup yields CDR1 LGHNA and CDR2 YSLEER. The CDR3 runs to 16 residues. J gave up 1 base and V 4 bases, and 6 bases lay outside the gene matches. The CDR3 bases are TGCGCCAGCAGCCCCCCGCCTAGCGGGAACACCGGGGAGCTGTTTTTT. The encoded protein is CASSPPPSGNTGELFF.

The chain is built from TRBV25-1 and TRBJ2-7; the D gene is possibly TRBD2 (7 bases). This CDR3 has 13 residues. With 10 bases removed from V and 4 bases from J, the gap between germline ends came to 17 bases. CDR1 and CDR2 from the germline V gene are MGHDK and SYGVNS. The CDR3, as DNA: TGTGCCACCCAAGGGGGGGGACTTTACGAGCAGTACTTC. Translation gives CATQGGGLYEQYF.

The chain recombines TRBV5-4 with TRBJ2-3, with TRBD2 matching 8 bases. CDR1 and CDR2 (germline): SGHNT, YYREEE (reference sequence). This CDR3 comprises 13 residues. The trim removed 4 bases at V and 5 bases at J, leaving 3 bases unmatched. The CDR3 region is CASSGTSGDTQYF. In nucleotides, the CDR3 is TGTGCCAGCAGCGGTACTAGCGGAGATACGCAGTATTTT.

The chain uses TRBV30 and TRBJ2-5; D ambiguous. Per germline, CDR1 GTSNPN and CDR2 SVGIG (reference sequence). Trimming cost V 2 bases and J 5 bases, with 6 bases left between them. This CDR3 is built from 11 residues. Here the CDR3 reads CAWSQQETQYF. The DNA for the CDR3 is TGTGCCTGGAGTCAGCAGGAGACCCAGTACTTC. The full variable domain, completed using reference TRBV30 and TRBJ2-5, is SQTIHQWPATLVQPVGSPLSLECTVEGTSNPNLYWYRQAAGRGLQLLFYSVGIGQISSEVPQNLSASRPQDRQFILSSKKLLLSDSGFYLCAWSQQETQYFGPGTRLLVL.

The CDR3 spells CASSLKPGAPTGELFF. The CDR3 DNA reads as TGTGCCAGCAGTTTAAAACCAGGGGCGCCCACCGGGGAGCTGTTTTTT. J is TRBJ2-2 and V is TRBV27; perhaps TRBD1 as D (6 bases). The germline V gene encodes CDR1 MNHEY and CDR2 SMNVEV (reference sequence). The CDR3 is made up of 16 amino acids. V was shortened by 2 bases and J by 4 bases, with 14 bases between the two germline ends.

The J gene is TRBJ1-2, the V gene TRBV18; D is ambiguous. V lost 3 bases and J 4 bases, leaving 15 bases between the germline ends. Per germline, CDR1 KGHSH and CDR2 LQKENI. The CDR3 covers 15 residues. The CDR3 region has the DNA TGTGCCAGCTCACCCCGGATAGGAGAGGGCTATGGCTACACCTTC. Its translation: CASSPRIGEGYGYTF.

The CDR3 sequence: CASNPGGGMNTEAFF. The CDR3 coding sequence is TGTGCCAGCAACCCCGGGGGTGGCATGAACACTGAAGCTTTCTTT. This chain connects TRBV2 to TRBJ1-1, with D possibly TRBD1 on 5 matching bases. Trimming stripped 7 bases from V and 0 bases from J, with 15 bases between. Germline V gene sequence: CDR1 SNHLY, CDR2 FYNNEI. The CDR3 totals 15 residues.

V is TRBV30 and J is TRBJ2-4, with D maybe TRBD2 (5 bases). The length of the CDR3 is 15 residues. The germline CDR1 and CDR2 sequences are GTSNPN and SVGIG (reference sequence). V shed 2 bases and J shed 6 bases, with 17 bases lying between them. Here the CDR3 reads CAWSSAGGVGNIQYF. The CDR3 DNA reads as TGTGCCTGGAGTAGTGCGGGTGGCGTGGGAAACATTCAGTACTTC. Full variable domain (remainder filled in from reference TRBV30 and TRBJ2-4): SQTIHQWPATLVQPVGSPLSLECTVEGTSNPNLYWYRQAAGRGLQLLFYSVGIGQISSEVPQNLSASRPQDRQFILSSKKLLLSDSGFYLCAWSSAGGVGNIQYFGAGTRLSVL.

This clone was seen a single time. The rearrangement links TRBV10-3 to TRBJ2-2, with TRBD1 identical over 10 bases. Trimming took 11 bases from V and 4 from J; bases not matched to a gene: 4. Germline CDR1 is ENHRY and CDR2 is SYGVKD. The CDR3 covers 13 residues. In DNA, the CDR3 is TGTGCCTCTGGGACAGGGGTCACCGGGGAGCTGTTTTTT. It translates to CASGTGVTGELFF.

The chain employs TRBV5-1 and TRBJ2-2, with D uncertain. The CDR3 extends over 13 amino acids. The V gene's germline CDR1 is SGHRS and CDR2 YFSETQ. The V gene lost 2 bases and the J gene lost 1 base, with 3 bases spanning the gap. DNA for the CDR3: TGCGCCAGCAGCTTCGGGAACACCGGGGAGCTGTTTTTT. Translating gives CASSFGNTGELFF.

The V gene is TRBV19, the J gene TRBJ2-1, with 10 positions matching TRBD2. Trimming cost V 3 bases and J 8 bases; bases outside gene matches: 4. The length of the CDR3 is 14 residues. Germline loops: CDR1 LNHDA, CDR2 SQIVND (reference sequence). CDR3 DNA sequence: TGTGCCAGTAGTATTATAGCGGGAGGTGATGAGCAGTTCTTC. Encoded protein: CASSIIAGGDEQFF.

The chain couples TRBV30 to TRBJ1-5, with D possibly matching TRBD1 (5 bases). Deletions cut 5 bases from V and 2 bases from J, with 7 bases between. CDR3 length: 12 amino acids. Per germline, CDR1 GTSNPN and CDR2 SVGIG (reference sequence). CDR3 DNA: TGTGCCTGGTCGGGGGGCAATCAGCCCCAGCATTTT. Translated: CAWSGGNQPQHF.

The V and J genes are TRBV6-6 and TRBJ1-1, with D possibly TRBD1 on 5 matching bases. The CDR3 contains 16 residues. Deletions cut 5 bases from V and 2 bases from J, with 18 bases between. Per germline, CDR1 MNHNY and CDR2 SVGAGI (reference sequence). The CDR3 region is CASSHIGTGLNTEAFF. CDR3 bases: TGTGCCAGCAGTCACATCGGGACTGGATTAAACACTGAAGCTTTCTTT.

The chain couples TRBV27 to TRBJ2-7, with 9 bases fitting TRBD2. The junction had 7 bases not matched to a gene; V was cut back by 1 base and J by 0 bases. The germline CDR1 and CDR2 sequences are MNHEY and SMNVEV (reference sequence). The CDR3 has 17 residues. The chain's CDR3 is CASSLWGSGGFSYEQYF. The CDR3 bases are TGTGCCAGCAGTTTATGGGGGAGCGGGGGGTTCTCCTACGAGCAGTACTTC.

The chain has TRBV5-1 and TRBJ2-5, with D possibly being TRBD2 (5 bases). V lost 1 base, J lost 5 bases, and 6 bases lay in between. Per the germline V gene, CDR1 is SGHRS and CDR2 is YFSETQ. The CDR3 is 12 residues long. In DNA form, the CDR3 reads TGCGCCAGCAGCTTGTCTAGCGAGACCCAGTACTTC. As protein: CASSLSSETQYF. The complete variable domain, with remaining parts taken from reference TRBV5-1 and TRBJ2-5, reads KAGVTQTPRYLIKTRGQQVTLSCSPISGHRSVSWYQQTPGQGLQFLFEYFSETQRNKGNFPGRFSGRQFSNSRSEMNVSTLELGDSALYLCASSLSSETQYFGPGTRLLVL.

The chain employs TRBV6-6 and TRBJ1-1, with D uncertain. The V and J ends lost 2 bases and 5 bases respectively, with 12 bases between them. The germline V gene encodes CDR1 MNHNY and CDR2 SVGAGI (reference sequence). The CDR3 totals 14 residues. The CDR3 DNA reads as TGTGCCAGCAGTTACGGCAGCCTAGGGACTGAAGCTTTCTTT. This sequence encodes CASSYGSLGTEAFF.

This chain uses TRBV7-2 with TRBJ2-7; D gene ambiguous. CDR1 SGHTA and CDR2 FQGNSA come from the germline V gene. Trimming cost V 2 bases and J 6 bases, with 11 bases left between them. The CDR3 is 13 amino acids. The CDR3 region has the DNA TGTGCCAGCAGCTTACAGAGTCCGTCCGAGCAGTACTTC. Translated: CASSLQSPSEQYF.

V gene TRBV18 combines with J gene TRBJ1-5; weak D call: TRBD1 (5 bases). The CDR3 covers 14 residues. Germline CDR1 is KGHSH and CDR2 is LQKENI. V lost 4 bases and J 2 bases, leaving 9 bases between the germline ends. As DNA, the CDR3 is TGTGCCAGCTCACTTTTCAGGGGCAATCAGCCCCAGCATTTT. Residues: CASSLFRGNQPQHF.

This chain connects TRBV6-5 to TRBJ2-2; D gene uncertain. The CDR3 is made up of 12 amino acids. The V end lost 0 bases, the J end lost 5 bases, and 1 base lay between the germline ends. Germline V gene data show CDR1 as MNHEY and CDR2 as SVGAGI. CDR3 DNA: TGTGCCAGCAGTTACTCGACCGGGGAGCTGTTTTTT. Amino acid sequence: CASSYSTGELFF.

This chain links TRBV5-1 with TRBJ1-5; D not resolved. The CDR3 is 13 amino acids. The V end was cut by 4 bases, the J end by 7 bases, with 12 bases between. Germline V gene sequence: CDR1 SGHRS, CDR2 YFSETQ. CDR3 in amino acids: CASSQDGRQPQHF. For the CDR3, the DNA is TGCGCCAGCAGCCAGGACGGGAGGCAGCCCCAGCATTTT.

The J gene is TRBJ2-3, the V gene TRBV4-2, with D possibly matching TRBD2 (6 bases). V was shortened by 0 bases and J by 5 bases, with 12 bases between the two germline ends. This CDR3 has 15 residues. Germline CDR1 LGHNA, CDR2 YNFKEQ. CDR3 DNA sequence: TGTGCCAGCAGCCAAGAGCCCGGAGCGGGAGATACGCAGTATTTT. Translation: CASSQEPGAGDTQYF.

This clone was seen once. J is TRBJ1-5 and V is TRBV5-6, with 7 bases aligning to TRBD1. CDR3 length: 14 amino acids. Germline V CDR1 and CDR2: SGHDT, YYEEEE. The V segment lost 7 bases and the J segment 0 bases; nucleotides outside the gene matches: 4. CDR3 sequence reads: CASSRGVSNQPQHF. CDR3 nucleotide sequence: TGTGCCAGCTCCAGGGGGGTTAGCAATCAGCCCCAGCATTTT.